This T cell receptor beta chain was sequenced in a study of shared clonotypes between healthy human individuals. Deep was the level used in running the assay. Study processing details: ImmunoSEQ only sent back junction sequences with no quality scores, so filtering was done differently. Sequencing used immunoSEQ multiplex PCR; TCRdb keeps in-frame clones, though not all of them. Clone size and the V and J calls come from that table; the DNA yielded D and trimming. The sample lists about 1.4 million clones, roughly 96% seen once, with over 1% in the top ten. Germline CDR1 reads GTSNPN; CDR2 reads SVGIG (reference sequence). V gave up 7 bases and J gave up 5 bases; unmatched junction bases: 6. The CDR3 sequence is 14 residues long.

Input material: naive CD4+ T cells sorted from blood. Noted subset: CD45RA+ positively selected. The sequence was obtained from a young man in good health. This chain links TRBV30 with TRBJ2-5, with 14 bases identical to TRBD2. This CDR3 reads CAYRGLAGEETQYF. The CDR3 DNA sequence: TGTGCCTACCGGGGACTAGCGGGAGAGGAGACCCAGTACTTC.